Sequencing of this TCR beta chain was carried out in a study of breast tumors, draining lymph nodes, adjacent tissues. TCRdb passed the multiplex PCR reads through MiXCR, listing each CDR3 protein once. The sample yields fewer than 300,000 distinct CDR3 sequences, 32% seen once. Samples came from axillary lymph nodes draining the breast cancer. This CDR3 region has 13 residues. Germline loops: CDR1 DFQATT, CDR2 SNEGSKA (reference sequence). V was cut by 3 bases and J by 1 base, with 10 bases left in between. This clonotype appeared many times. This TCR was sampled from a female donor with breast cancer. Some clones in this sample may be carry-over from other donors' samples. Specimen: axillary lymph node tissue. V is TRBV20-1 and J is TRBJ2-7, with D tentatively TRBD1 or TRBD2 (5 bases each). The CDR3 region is CSASRGGSYEQYF. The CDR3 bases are TGCAGTGCTAGCCGGGGCGGGTCCTACGAGCAGTACTTC.